This T cell receptor (beta chain) is from a study of T cell clones after liver transplantation. Whole-study findings and limits: Graft donor-reactive T cells possibly entered the graft instead of undergoing deletion. A larger donor-reactive than third-party decline suggested partial antigen-specific deletion.

For this clone: What it binds is not known.

Germline assignment: CDR1 SNHLY and CDR2 FYNNEI. V was shortened by 1 base and J by 1 base, with 8 bases between the two germline ends. The CDR3 is 15 amino acids. Clones were read by immunoSEQ multiplex PCR, and TCRdb kept only the in-frame ones, dropping some. The sample shows 20,000 to 25,000 clones, 75% to 80% of them seen only once. This clonotype originated in a human patient who received a liver transplant. The graft donor may account for some of the T cells. Here the sequenced sample was CD8+ T cells from blood, taken more than 53 months after liver transplant. This chain connects TRBV2 to TRBJ1-5, with D hard to call. This CDR3 reads CASSEEGFSNQPQHF. In nucleotides, the CDR3 is TGTGCCAGCAGTGAAGAGGGCTTCAGCAATCAGCCCCAGCATTTT. Combining the CDR3 with reference TRBV2 and TRBJ1-5 gives the whole variable domain EPEVTQTPSHQVTQMGQEVILRCVPISNHLYFYWYRQILGQKVEFLVSFYNNEISEKSEIFDDQFSVERPDGSNFTLKIRSTKLEDSAMYFCASSEEGFSNQPQHFGDGTRLSIL.